The 16 T cell receptor beta chains reported below all come from one sample, sequenced in a study of Graves' ophthalmopathy and Graves' hyperthyroidism. CDR3 regions of TCR beta were amplified from RNA transcripts. Second-round multiplex PCR came after a first-round RT-PCR that employed HTBI primers. MiXCR was run by TCRdb on the multiplex PCR reads, yielding one entry per CDR3 protein. This sample has over 450,000 distinct CDR3 sequences, with approximately 14% found just once. Sequencing was performed on blood. The receptors were sampled from a woman in her 30s with Graves' ophthalmopathy.

This clonotype was counted at least ten times. The rearrangement links TRBV2 to TRBJ2-7; D ambiguous. Germline V CDR1 and CDR2: SNHLY, FYNNEI. There are 10 residues in the CDR3. Trimming stripped 6 bases from V and 6 bases from J, with 6 bases between. Written as DNA, the CDR3 is TGTGCCAGCAGAGGTGCCGAGCAGTACTTC. Its protein is CASRGAEQYF.

In the case of this clonotype: This may be a read error: a much more frequent sequence differs by one nucleotide. This sequence joins TRBV6-5 and TRBJ2-5, with D maybe TRBD2 (6 bases). Looked up from germline, CDR1 is MNHEY and CDR2 is SVGAGI. The CDR3 has 12 residues. CDR3 amino acids: CASSRDWKTQDF. As DNA, the CDR3 is TGTGCCAGCAGTAGGGACTGGAAGACCCAGGACTTC.

Turning to this clonotype: It may be a read error: a sequence one base away is much more abundant. The chain employs TRBV27 and TRBJ1-2; D is uncertain. In germline, CDR1 is MNHEY, CDR2 SMNVEV (reference sequence). The CDR3 is made up of 14 amino acids. CDR3 bases: TGTGCCAGCAATTTAGCACGGACCCCTGGAGGCTACACCTTC. This gives the protein CASNLARTPGGYTF.

This clonotype was detected many times. This chain joins TRBV6-2 or TRBV6-3 and TRBJ1-2; D perhaps matches TRBD1 (6 bases). This CDR3 is 14 amino acids long. Germline V gene data show CDR1 as MNHEY and CDR2 as SVGEGT. Between the trimmed V and J ends, which lost 7 bases and 1 base, there was a span of 13 bases. The CDR3 DNA reads TGTGCCAGCAAGGCACAGGGAGTTAACTATGGCTACACCTTC. This gives the protein CASKAQGVNYGYTF.

This clonotype was recorded many times. The chain couples TRBV27 to TRBJ1-6; a possible D gene is TRBD1 (6 bases). From germline, CDR1 is MNHEY and CDR2 SMNVEV (reference sequence). The V gene lost 4 bases and the J gene lost 7 bases, with 17 bases spanning the gap. This CDR3 comprises 16 residues. CDR3 loop: CASSYMGGIGNSPLHF. The CDR3 nucleotides read TGTGCCAGCAGTTATATGGGGGGCATCGGGAATTCACCCCTCCACTTT.

This clonotype was counted ten times or more. V usage is TRBV12-3 or TRBV12-4 and J usage is TRBJ1-2; D is perhaps TRBD1 (6 bases). Trimming left V 5 bases short and J 8 bases short, with 18 bases between. The CDR3 runs to 14 residues. Written as DNA, the CDR3 is TGTGCCAGCAGTCAGGCCCGGGACATTGCAGGCTACACCTTC. Amino acids: CASSQARDIAGYTF.

V gene TRBV18 combines with J gene TRBJ2-5; D perhaps matches TRBD2 (5 bases). Trimming took 5 bases from V and 5 from J, leaving 18 bases between them. The germline V gene has CDR1 KGHSH and CDR2 LQKENI. CDR3 length: 15 amino acids. The CDR3 region is CASSALQAGKETQYF. The CDR3 bases are TGTGCCAGCTCAGCACTTCAGGCCGGGAAGGAGACCCAGTACTTC.

This clonotype has a count of ten or more. The chain is built from TRBV12-3 or TRBV12-4 and TRBJ2-5; TRBD1 agrees at 9 bases. This CDR3 comprises 15 residues. Germline trimming cut 6 bases from V and 5 bases from J; bases unmatched to any gene: 10. CDR3 in DNA: TGTGCCAGCAGCTTTAACACAGGGGGCTCGGAGACCCAGTACTTC. Translating gives CASSFNTGGSETQYF.

This clonotype was counted at least ten times. The genes are TRBV6-5 and TRBJ1-5, with D perhaps matching TRBD1 (5 bases). With 8 bases removed from V and 2 bases from J, the gap between germline ends came to 16 bases. The CDR3 has 15 amino acids. Germline CDR1 and CDR2: MNHEY and SVGAGI. CDR3 amino acids: CASSHGGTRNQPQHF. CDR3 nucleotides: TGTGCCAGCTCCCACGGGGGGACGCGCAATCAGCCCCAGCATTTT.

This clonotype was observed a handful of times. The chain employs TRBV20-1 and TRBJ1-4; weak D call: TRBD1 (6 bases). CDR1 DFQATT and CDR2 SNEGSKA come from the germline V gene (reference sequence). CDR3 length equals 13 residues. The ends were cut back, 5 bases at V and 8 bases at J, with 15 bases in the middle. CDR3 sequence (DNA): TGCAGTGCTGAAGGGGGGTCTAGGGAAAAACTGTTTTTT. Residues: CSAEGGSREKLFF.

This sequence joins TRBV30 and TRBJ2-5, with no clear D. In germline, CDR1 is GTSNPN, CDR2 SVGIG (reference sequence). The CDR3 loop spans 14 amino acids. Trimming pared 6 bases from V and 5 bases from J, leaving 19 bases between. CDR3 in amino acids: CACGLGPVMETQYF. The DNA of the CDR3 is TGTGCCTGCGGCCTAGGACCCGTCATGGAGACCCAGTACTTC.

This clonotype was recorded at least ten times. V gene TRBV6-1 combines with J gene TRBJ1-2, with D perhaps TRBD1 (5 bases). The ends were cut back, 4 bases at V and 4 bases at J, with 16 bases in the middle. Germline loops: CDR1 MNHNS, CDR2 SASEGT. The CDR3 runs 15 residues. CDR3 sequence: CASSVAGRKVYGYTF. The CDR3 coding sequence is TGTGCCAGCAGTGTAGCGGGACGAAAAGTCTATGGCTACACCTTC.

This clonotype has ten or more counts. The chain uses TRBV28 and TRBJ2-5; perhaps TRBD2 as D (5 bases). Germline CDR1 MDHEN, CDR2 SYDVKM. This CDR3 is 13 amino acids long. The germline V and J ends were trimmed by 7 bases and 0 bases, with 9 bases remaining between them. The CDR3 DNA follows: TGTGCCAGCAATTCGGGGTACCAAGAGACCCAGTACTTC. It yields the protein CASNSGYQETQYF.

This clonotype has ten or more counts. J is TRBJ1-1 and V is TRBV30; TRBD1 matches at 8 bases. The J segment lost 6 bases and the V segment lost 0 bases, leaving 6 bases of the junction unmatched. CDR1 is GTSNPN and CDR2 is SVGIG in the germline V gene (reference sequence). CDR3 length equals 14 residues. The CDR3 reads CAWSVGQGASEAFF. The CDR3 bases are TGTGCCTGGAGTGTAGGGCAGGGGGCGTCTGAAGCTTTCTTT.

This clonotype appeared many times. This chain links TRBV4-1 with TRBJ1-6; no reliable D call. This CDR3 has 15 residues. The V and J ends lost 1 base and 8 bases respectively, with 12 bases between them. Looked up from germline, CDR1 is MGHRA and CDR2 is YSYEKL. The CDR3: CASSQGRREDSPLHF. In DNA, the CDR3 is TGCGCCAGCAGCCAAGGCCGACGGGAGGATTCACCCCTCCACTTT.

This chain uses TRBV5-6 with TRBJ1-5, with D perhaps TRBD1 (5 bases). CDR1 is SGHDT, CDR2 YYEEEE, per germline. The CDR3 has 13 residues. V was cut by 5 bases and J by 9 bases, with 15 bases left in between. CDR3: CASSLGWGLPQHF. CDR3 DNA: TGTGCCAGCAGTTTAGGCTGGGGGTTGCCCCAGCATTTT. Looking up the rest from reference TRBV5-6 and TRBJ1-5 gives the full variable domain: DAGVTQSPTHLIKTRGQQVTLRCSPKSGHDTVSWYQQALGQGPQFIFQYYEEEERQRGNFPDRFSGHQFPNYSSELNVNALLLGDSALYLCASSLGWGLPQHFGDGTRLSIL.